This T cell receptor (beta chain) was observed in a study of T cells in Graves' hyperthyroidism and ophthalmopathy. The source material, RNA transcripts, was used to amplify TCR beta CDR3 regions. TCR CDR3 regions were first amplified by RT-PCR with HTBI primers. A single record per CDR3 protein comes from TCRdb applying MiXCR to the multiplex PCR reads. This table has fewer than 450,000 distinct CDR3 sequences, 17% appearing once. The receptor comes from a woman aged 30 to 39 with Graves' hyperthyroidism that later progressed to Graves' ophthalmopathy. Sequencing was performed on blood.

This CDR3 is CATSDYRTGRYGYTF. The CDR3 DNA follows: TGTGCCACCAGTGATTACCGGACGGGTCGCTATGGCTACACCTTC. This chain joins TRBV24-1 and TRBJ1-2, with D hard to call. Germline CDR1 is KGHDR and CDR2 is SFDVKD. Deletions cut 2 bases from V and 4 bases from J, with 13 bases between. This CDR3 contains 15 residues.